Below are 30 T cell receptor beta chains sequenced from a single sample in a study of PD-1 blockade in classical Hodgkin lymphoma. Each patient experienced a relapse that followed autologous stem cell transplantation, and brentuximab vedotin exposure varied. Clones were sequenced by immunoSEQ multiplex PCR, and TCRdb holds only the in-frame ones, with some missing. The sample has approximately 98,000 clones, roughly 87% seen once. The sample was peripheral blood mononuclear cells (PBMCs), taken before the second cycle of nivolumab. The receptors here all came from a human donor with classical Hodgkin lymphoma.

The chain has TRBV19 and TRBJ1-5; D ambiguous. V lost 5 bases and J lost 2, with 10 bases in between. CDR1 is LNHDA, CDR2 SQIVND, per germline (reference sequence). The length of the CDR3 is 14 residues. CDR3 sequence reads: CASSFAPGNQPQHF. CDR3 nucleotides: TGTGCCAGTAGTTTCGCCCCCGGCAATCAGCCCCAGCATTTT. Full variable domain (rest looked up from reference TRBV19 and TRBJ1-5): DGGITQSPKYLFRKEGQNVTLSCEQNLNHDAMYWYRQDPGQGLRLIYYSQIVNDFQKGDIAEGYSVSREKKESFPLTVTSAQKNPTAFYLCASSFAPGNQPQHFGDGTRLSIL.

CDR3 coding DNA: TGTGCCAGCAGTAGGGCTACAGGGTTTTTCTTT. Its protein product is CASSRATGFFF. J is TRBJ1-1 and V is TRBV25-1; tentatively, D is TRBD1 (6 bases). V was shortened by 5 bases and J by 13 bases, with 14 bases between the two germline ends. CDR1 is MGHDK and CDR2 is SYGVNS in the germline V gene. The length of the CDR3 is 11 residues.

The chain links TRBV11-2 to TRBJ2-1; D may be TRBD2 (6 bases). In germline, CDR1 is SGHAT, CDR2 FQNNGV. The CDR3 has 17 amino acids. V lost 3 bases and J lost 6, with 21 bases in between. The CDR3 is CASSLGLFGTGSNEQFF. The CDR3, as DNA: TGTGCCAGCAGCTTGGGCCTCTTCGGGACTGGCAGCAATGAGCAGTTCTTC.

The J gene is TRBJ1-3, the V gene TRBV5-6, with TRBD1 identical over 7 bases. The ends lost 4 bases at V and 1 base at J; junction bases unmatched: 11. Germline V lookup: CDR1 SGHDT, CDR2 YYEEEE. The CDR3 has 17 amino acids. The chain's CDR3 is CASSPPTGILSGNTIYF. CDR3 nucleotides: TGTGCCAGCAGCCCGCCGACAGGGATTCTTTCTGGAAACACCATATATTTT.

Written as DNA, the CDR3 is TGCGCCAGCAGTGCTTTGTACTACGAGCAGTACTTC. Encoded protein: CASSALYYEQYF. The J gene is TRBJ2-7, the V gene TRBV10-2; D gene unclear. Trimming shortened V by 4 bases and J by 3 bases, and 7 bases separated the two germline ends. Germline loops: CDR1 WSHSY, CDR2 SAAADI. The length of the CDR3 is 12 residues.

The chain carries TRBV7-9 and TRBJ2-1; TRBD2 matches 10 bases. The CDR3 is 15 residues long. Trimming cost V 5 bases and J 0 bases; bases outside gene matches: 1. Germline V CDR1 and CDR2: SEHNR, FQNEAQ (reference sequence). The CDR3 DNA sequence: TGTGCCAGCAGCCCTAGCGGGAGCTCCTACAATGAGCAGTTCTTC. Translated: CASSPSGSSYNEQFF.

J is TRBJ2-3 and V is TRBV4-2; D is unclear. Germline-derived CDR1 and CDR2 are LGHNA and YNFKEQ. V was cut by 1 base and J by 1 base, with 12 bases left in between. The CDR3 is 16 residues long. CDR3 amino acids: CASSQVSGPGTDTQYF. CDR3 nucleotides: TGTGCCAGCAGCCAAGTTTCCGGACCTGGCACAGATACGCAGTATTTT.

This chain links TRBV18 with TRBJ2-2; D tentatively reads TRBD1 or TRBD2 (5 bases each). In germline, CDR1 is KGHSH, CDR2 LQKENI. There are 14 residues in the CDR3. The V and J ends lost 1 base and 6 bases respectively, with 9 bases between them. The CDR3 loop reads CASSPRDPAGELFF. The CDR3 DNA sequence: TGTGCCAGCTCACCACGGGACCCAGCCGGGGAGCTGTTTTTT.

The CDR3 reads CASSDETVAGVSYEQYF. The CDR3 DNA follows: TGTGCCAGCAGTGACGAAACAGTAGCGGGCGTTTCCTACGAGCAGTACTTC. The rearrangement uses TRBV2 and TRBJ2-7; 7 nucleotides agree with TRBD2. The CDR3 has 17 amino acids. Losses at the gene ends were 3 bases for V and 1 base for J; bases not matched to a gene: 12. Germline lookup yields CDR1 SNHLY and CDR2 FYNNEI.

The chain recombines TRBV13 with TRBJ2-7; 8 nucleotides agree with TRBD2. The germline V gene encodes CDR1 PRHDT and CDR2 FYEKMQ (reference sequence). The CDR3 contains 15 residues. V shed 5 bases, J shed 0 bases, and the junction held 6 bases outside the gene matches. The CDR3 bases are TGTGCCAGCAGCGGACCGGGGACTAGCTCCTACGAGCAGTACTTC. Amino acid sequence: CASSGPGTSSYEQYF.

The V and J genes are TRBV28 and TRBJ1-5; unclear D gene. CDR1 and CDR2 (germline): MDHEN, SYDVKM. The CDR3 has 13 residues. The V end was cut by 7 bases, the J end by 0 bases, with 7 bases between. The CDR3 DNA sequence: TGTGCCAGCACCGACCCTAGCAATCAGCCCCAGCATTTT. This codes for CASTDPSNQPQHF.

The V and J genes are TRBV29-1 and TRBJ2-3; unclear D gene. CDR1 and CDR2 (germline): SQVTM, ANQGSEA. CDR3 length: 12 amino acids. V was shortened by 4 bases and J by 0 bases, with 5 bases between the two germline ends. CDR3 nucleotides: TGCAGCGTTGTGGCTAGCACAGATACGCAGTATTTT. Protein: CSVVASTDTQYF.

The chain combines TRBV27 with TRBJ1-1; 7 bases are shared with TRBD1. The CDR3 is made up of 13 amino acids. With 5 bases clipped from V and 7 bases from J, the junction kept 7 bases outside the gene matches. The germline V gene has CDR1 MNHEY and CDR2 SMNVEV (reference sequence). The CDR3 nucleotides read TGTGCCAGCAGTCTACGGACAGGATTTGAAGCTTTCTTT. Translating gives CASSLRTGFEAFF.

The V and J genes are TRBV14 and TRBJ2-5; 7 positions match TRBD1. With 4 bases clipped from V and 4 bases from J, the junction kept 3 bases outside the gene matches. Per the germline V gene, CDR1 is SGHDN and CDR2 is FVKESK. This CDR3 is built from 13 residues. The CDR3 protein is CASSLGQAETQYF. CDR3 bases: TGTGCCAGCAGCCTTGGACAGGCAGAGACCCAGTACTTC.

The J gene is TRBJ2-1, the V gene TRBV19; D might be TRBD1 or TRBD2, each matching 6 bases. CDR3 size: 15 residues. Trimming shortened V by 5 bases and J by 0 bases, and 11 bases separated the two germline ends. CDR1 LNHDA and CDR2 SQIVND come from the germline V gene (reference sequence). CDR3 sequence: CASSPEGGSYNEQFF. The CDR3 DNA is TGTGCCAGTAGTCCTGAGGGGGGCTCCTACAATGAGCAGTTCTTC.

This chain links TRBV14 with TRBJ2-7, with 10 bases aligning to TRBD2. This CDR3 spans 22 amino acids. The J segment lost 2 bases and the V segment lost 0 bases, leaving 22 bases of the junction unmatched. Germline V CDR1 and CDR2: SGHDN, FVKESK. The CDR3 spells CASSQEGYSGRLTDEAPYEQYF. In DNA form, the CDR3 reads TGTGCCAGCAGCCAAGAGGGTTATAGCGGGAGGTTAACGGATGAAGCACCCTACGAGCAGTACTTC. The full variable domain, rest sourced from reference TRBV14 and TRBJ2-7, is EAGVTQFPSHSVIEKGQTVTLRCDPISGHDNLYWYRRVMGKEIKFLLHFVKESKQDESGMPNNRFLAERTGGTYSTLKVQPAELEDSGVYFCASSQEGYSGRLTDEAPYEQYFGPGTRLTVT.

CDR3 nucleotides: TGCGCCAGCAGCCTCCTCGGGGGGAGAGGAAGAGATACGCAGTATTTT. It codes for CASSLLGGRGRDTQYF. This sequence joins TRBV5-1 and TRBJ2-3; TRBD2 matches at 7 bases. V shed 4 bases, J shed 5 bases, and the junction held 13 bases outside the gene matches. CDR1 and CDR2 from the germline V gene are SGHRS and YFSETQ. This CDR3 has 16 residues.

J is TRBJ2-7 and V is TRBV4-1; 8 bases are a match to TRBD1. Losses at the gene ends were 2 bases for V and 5 bases for J; bases not matched to a gene: 8. The CDR3 extends over 15 amino acids. CDR1 and CDR2 from the germline V gene are MGHRA and YSYEKL. The CDR3 region is CASSQPGTGNHEQYF. CDR3 DNA: TGCGCCAGCAGCCAACCCGGGACAGGAAACCACGAGCAGTACTTC.

The chain combines TRBV19 with TRBJ1-1, with a possible D match to TRBD1 (5 bases). The CDR3 length is 15 residues. With 3 bases removed from V and 5 bases from J, the gap between germline ends came to 16 bases. Germline V CDR1 and CDR2: LNHDA, SQIVND (reference sequence). The CDR3 spells CASSMRAGSNTEAFF. The CDR3, as DNA: TGTGCCAGTAGTATGCGGGCAGGGTCTAATACTGAAGCTTTCTTT. Combining the CDR3 with reference TRBV19 and TRBJ1-1 gives the whole variable domain DGGITQSPKYLFRKEGQNVTLSCEQNLNHDAMYWYRQDPGQGLRLIYYSQIVNDFQKGDIAEGYSVSREKKESFPLTVTSAQKNPTAFYLCASSMRAGSNTEAFFGQGTRLTVV.

The rearrangement links TRBV11-1 to TRBJ2-5, with 8 bases lining up with TRBD2. This CDR3 comprises 14 residues. The germline V gene encodes CDR1 SGHAT and CDR2 FQDESV (reference sequence). The ends lost 1 base at V and 4 bases at J; junction bases unmatched: 2. The CDR3 spells CASSLGTSGETQYF. The CDR3 DNA reads TGTGCCAGCAGCTTAGGAACTAGCGGAGAGACCCAGTACTTC. Full variable domain (outside the CDR3, taken from reference TRBV11-1 and TRBJ2-5): EAEVAQSPRYKITEKSQAVAFWCDPISGHATLYWYRQILGQGPELLVQFQDESVVDDSQLPKDRFSAERLKGVDSTLKIQPAELGDSAMYLCASSLGTSGETQYFGPGTRLLVL.

This chain joins TRBV7-9 and TRBJ1-5; TRBD1 aligns across 8 bases. Germline CDR1 SEHNR, CDR2 FQNEAQ (reference sequence). The CDR3 runs to 15 residues. V trimming: 4 bases; J trimming: 4 bases; junction bases outside the gene matches: 6. CDR3 nucleotides: TGTGCCAGCAGCTCAACGACAGGGGCTAATCAGCCCCAGCATTTT. It yields the protein CASSSTTGANQPQHF.

V gene TRBV6-5 combines with J gene TRBJ2-7; no definite D call. Germline V gene data show CDR1 as MNHEY and CDR2 as SVGAGI. V was cut by 4 bases and J by 4 bases, with 17 bases left in between. The CDR3 spans 15 residues. This CDR3 is CASSSSNMRGYEQYF. In nucleotides, the CDR3 is TGTGCCAGCAGTTCCTCCAACATGCGCGGTTACGAGCAGTACTTC.

The genes are TRBV6-1 and TRBJ1-5, with D possibly being TRBD1 (6 bases). V dropped 7 bases and J dropped 1 base, with 14 bases sitting between them. The germline gives CDR1 MNHNS, CDR2 SASEGT. The CDR3 sequence is 15 residues long. CDR3: CASTLTGISNQPQHF. For the CDR3, the DNA is TGTGCCAGCACCCTAACAGGGATAAGCAATCAGCCCCAGCATTTT.

The rearrangement links TRBV18 to TRBJ1-2; 9 bases agree with TRBD1. V was pared by 5 bases and J by 0 bases, with 7 bases of the junction left unmatched. Germline CDR1 and CDR2: KGHSH and LQKENI. The CDR3 is 16 amino acids. The CDR3 loop is CASSLIGTGTNYGYTF. In DNA form, the CDR3 reads TGTGCCAGCTCATTAATCGGGACAGGGACTAACTATGGCTACACCTTC.

DNA of the CDR3: TGCGCCAGCAGTAAAGGACAGGGATTAGCCATATATTTT. Protein sequence: CASSKGQGLAIYF. The rearrangement links TRBV10-2 to TRBJ1-3; TRBD1 matches 8 bases. The CDR3 has 13 amino acids. Germline values: CDR1 WSHSY, CDR2 SAAADI. V trimming: 5 bases; J trimming: 11 bases; junction bases outside the gene matches: 8.

This chain joins TRBV7-6 and TRBJ2-1; TRBD2 aligns across 9 bases. V shed 5 bases, J shed 2 bases, and the junction held 7 bases outside the gene matches. This CDR3 is 16 amino acids long. Germline lookup yields CDR1 SGHVS and CDR2 FNYEAQ. The CDR3 nucleotides read TGTGCCAGCAGCAAAATAGCGGGAGTCACCTACAATGAGCAGTTCTTC. Translation gives CASSKIAGVTYNEQFF.

The chain uses TRBV30 and TRBJ1-4; D possibly corresponds to TRBD1 (5 bases). The CDR3 has 16 residues. Trimming shortened V by 5 bases and J by 7 bases, and 23 bases separated the two germline ends. Germline V gene data show CDR1 as GTSNPN and CDR2 as SVGIG (reference sequence). The CDR3 DNA is TGTGCCTGGGCCCCGAGGGGCGAAATGAGAGGTGAAAAACTGTTTTTT. This encodes CAWAPRGEMRGEKLFF.

The chain is built from TRBV5-1 and TRBJ2-3; 12 bases agree with TRBD2. CDR3 size: 15 residues. V was clipped by 6 bases and J by 3 bases; unmatched bases: 5. Germline V lookup: CDR1 SGHRS, CDR2 YFSETQ. The CDR3 loop reads CASKGLAGSTDTQYF. The DNA for the CDR3 is TGCGCCAGCAAGGGACTAGCGGGTTCGACAGATACGCAGTATTTT.

The rearrangement joins TRBV10-3 to TRBJ1-3; no definite D call. Trimming took 4 bases from V and 0 from J, leaving 10 bases between them. CDR1 and CDR2 from the germline V gene are ENHRY and SYGVKD. This CDR3 is 15 amino acids long. The CDR3 loop is CAISVFGVSGNTIYF. The CDR3 DNA reads as TGTGCCATCAGTGTTTTCGGGGTCTCTGGAAACACCATATATTTT.

Written as DNA, the CDR3 is TGTGCCAGCAGCCAAGGATGGAACACTGAAGCTTTCTTT. Translation gives CASSQGWNTEAFF. This chain connects TRBV14 to TRBJ1-1; the D is unclear. CDR1 SGHDN and CDR2 FVKESK come from the germline V gene. This CDR3 region has 13 residues. Trimming shortened V by 1 base and J by 1 base, and 4 bases separated the two germline ends.